This T cell receptor beta chain was captured in a study of siplizumab effects on memory and regulatory T cells. Assay used: immunoSEQ multiplex PCR; TCRdb lists only in-frame clones, some missing. This table holds about 63,000 clones, around four fifths found once. Whole-study findings and limits: Naive T cells appeared more varied than memory cells and looked like key alloresponse contributors. Naive versus memory phenotype went unassigned for roughly 75-97% of proliferating CD4+ or CD8+ clones.

This CDR3 spans 15 amino acids. The germline V gene has CDR1 SGHRS and CDR2 YFSETQ. The V and J ends lost 4 bases and 8 bases respectively, with 19 bases between them. As to this clone: What it recognizes is unknown. This specimen includes other DNA sequences encoding the same CDR3.

This chain links TRBV5-1 with TRBJ2-1, with D perhaps matching TRBD1 (6 bases). The specimen was memory CD4+ T cells sorted from blood. The clonotype was recovered from a human donor in good health. The DNA of the CDR3 is TGCGCCAGCAGCCGAGAGGGGGTCGGGTTGGATGAGCAGTTCTTC. Amino acid sequence: CASSREGVGLDEQFF.